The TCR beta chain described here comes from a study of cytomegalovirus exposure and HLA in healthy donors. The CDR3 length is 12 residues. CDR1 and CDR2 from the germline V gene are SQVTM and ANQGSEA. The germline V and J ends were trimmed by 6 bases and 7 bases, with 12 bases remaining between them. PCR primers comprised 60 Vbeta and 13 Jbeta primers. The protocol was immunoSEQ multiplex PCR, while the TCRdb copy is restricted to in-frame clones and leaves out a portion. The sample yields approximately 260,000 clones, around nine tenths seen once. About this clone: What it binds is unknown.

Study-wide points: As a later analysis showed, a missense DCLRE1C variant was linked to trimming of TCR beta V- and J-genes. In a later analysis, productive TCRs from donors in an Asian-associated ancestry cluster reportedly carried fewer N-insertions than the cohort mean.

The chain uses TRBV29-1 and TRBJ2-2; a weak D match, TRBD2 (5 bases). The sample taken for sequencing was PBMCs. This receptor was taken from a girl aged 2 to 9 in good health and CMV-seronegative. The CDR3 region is CSVYLGSGELFF. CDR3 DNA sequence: TGCAGCGTCTATTTGGGGAGCGGGGAGCTGTTTTTT.